This passage covers 4 T cell receptor beta chains from one sample sequenced in a study of blood T cell repertoires in COVID-19. The repertoire was sequenced with immunoSEQ multiplex PCR; TCRdb's copy has only in-frame clones and lacks some. This sample has hundreds of thousands of clones, with about 87% found just once. The sequenced sample consisted of PBMCs or T cells enriched from blood (not recorded which). The source is a woman between 45 and 65 years old who had recovered from COVID-19.

The rearrangement uses TRBV6-1 and TRBJ1-1; 10 positions agree with TRBD1. This CDR3 region has 18 residues. Germline CDR1 reads MNHNS; CDR2 reads SASEGT. With V trimmed by 4 bases and J by 0 bases, 11 bases remained unmatched. CDR3 sequence (DNA): TGTGCCAGCAGTGCTCTTCGTGGGGACAGGGGCATGAACACTGAAGCTTTCTTT. Its translation is CASSALRGDRGMNTEAFF.

CDR3 DNA sequence: TGCAGCGTTGTTAATGATGGGCTGACCACCTACGAGCAGTACTTC. This translates into CSVVNDGLTTYEQYF. The chain has TRBV29-1 and TRBJ2-7; D is uncertain. The CDR3 is 15 residues long. Trimming took off 4 bases at V and 2 bases at J, with 18 bases between the two ends. In germline, CDR1 is SQVTM, CDR2 ANQGSEA.

The chain carries TRBV4-3 and TRBJ1-5; tentative D call: TRBD1 (5 bases). CDR3 length: 15 amino acids. Germline CDR1 reads LGHNA; CDR2 reads YSLEER. V was trimmed by 1 base and J by 4 bases, leaving 11 bases between them. DNA for the CDR3: TGCGCCAGCAGCCAAGTCTGGGGGGGGAATCAGCCCCAGCATTTT. This gives the protein CASSQVWGGNQPQHF.

This clone was seen more than once but under ten times. The rearrangement uses TRBV29-1 and TRBJ1-2, with a possible D match to TRBD1 (5 bases). V was shortened by 7 bases and J by 8 bases, with 14 bases between the two germline ends. The CDR3 covers 11 residues. Germline V gene sequence: CDR1 SQVTM, CDR2 ANQGSEA. CDR3: CSADSVRGYTF. CDR3 DNA sequence: TGCAGCGCCGACAGCGTACGGGGCTACACCTTC.